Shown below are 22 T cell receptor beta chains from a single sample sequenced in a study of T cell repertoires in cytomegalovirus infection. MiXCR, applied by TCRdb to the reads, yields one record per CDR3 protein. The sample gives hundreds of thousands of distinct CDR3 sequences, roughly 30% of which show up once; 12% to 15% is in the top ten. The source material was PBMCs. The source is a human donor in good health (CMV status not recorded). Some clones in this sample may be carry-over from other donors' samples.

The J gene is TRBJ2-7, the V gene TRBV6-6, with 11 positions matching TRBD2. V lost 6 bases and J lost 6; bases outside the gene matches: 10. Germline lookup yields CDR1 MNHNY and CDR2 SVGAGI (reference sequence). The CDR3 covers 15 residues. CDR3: CASSHTSGGTSEQYF. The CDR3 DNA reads TGTGCCAGCAGCCACACTAGCGGGGGAACCTCCGAGCAGTACTTC.

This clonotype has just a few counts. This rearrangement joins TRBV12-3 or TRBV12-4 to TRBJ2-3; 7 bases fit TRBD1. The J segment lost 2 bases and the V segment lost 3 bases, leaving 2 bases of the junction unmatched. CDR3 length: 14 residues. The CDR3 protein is CASSFGTDTDTQYF. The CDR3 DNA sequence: TGTGCCAGCAGTTTCGGGACAGACACAGATACGCAGTATTTT.

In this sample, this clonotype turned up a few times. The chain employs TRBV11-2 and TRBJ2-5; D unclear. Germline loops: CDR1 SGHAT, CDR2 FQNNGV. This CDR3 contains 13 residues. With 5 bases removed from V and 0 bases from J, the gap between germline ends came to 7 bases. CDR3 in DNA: TGTGCCAGCAGCGCCGAGTACCAAGAGACCCAGTACTTC. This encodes CASSAEYQETQYF.

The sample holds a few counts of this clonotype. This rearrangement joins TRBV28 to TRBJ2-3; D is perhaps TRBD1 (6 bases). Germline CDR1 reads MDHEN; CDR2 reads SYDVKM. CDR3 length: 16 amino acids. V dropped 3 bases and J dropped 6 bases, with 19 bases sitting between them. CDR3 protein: CASSFASQGRWDTQYF. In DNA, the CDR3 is TGTGCCAGCAGTTTTGCCTCCCAGGGGCGGTGGGATACGCAGTATTTT.

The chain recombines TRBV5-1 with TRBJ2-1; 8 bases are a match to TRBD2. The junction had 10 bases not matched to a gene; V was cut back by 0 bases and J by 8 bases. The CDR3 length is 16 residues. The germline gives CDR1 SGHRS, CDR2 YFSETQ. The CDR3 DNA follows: TGCGCCAGCAGCTTGGCCTCGGGGGGGCATTACGATGAGCAGTTCTTC. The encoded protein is CASSLASGGHYDEQFF.

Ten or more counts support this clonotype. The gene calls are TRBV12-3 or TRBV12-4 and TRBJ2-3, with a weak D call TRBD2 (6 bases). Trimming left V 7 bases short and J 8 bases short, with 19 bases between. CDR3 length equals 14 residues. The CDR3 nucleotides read TGTGCCAGCAACCACGGTAACTTCGGGGGTACGCAGTATTTT. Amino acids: CASNHGNFGGTQYF.

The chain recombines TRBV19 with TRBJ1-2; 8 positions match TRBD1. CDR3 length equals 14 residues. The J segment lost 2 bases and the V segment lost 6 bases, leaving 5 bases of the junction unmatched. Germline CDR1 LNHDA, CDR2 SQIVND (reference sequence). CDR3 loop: CASSRTGLNYGYTF. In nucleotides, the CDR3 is TGTGCCAGTAGCCGGACAGGGTTAAACTATGGCTACACCTTC.

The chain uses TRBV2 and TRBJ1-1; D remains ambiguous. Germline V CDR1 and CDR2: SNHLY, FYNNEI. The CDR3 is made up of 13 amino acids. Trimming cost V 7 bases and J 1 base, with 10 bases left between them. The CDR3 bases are TGTGCCAGCAACGAGGACGCGAACACTGAAGCTTTCTTT. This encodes CASNEDANTEAFF.

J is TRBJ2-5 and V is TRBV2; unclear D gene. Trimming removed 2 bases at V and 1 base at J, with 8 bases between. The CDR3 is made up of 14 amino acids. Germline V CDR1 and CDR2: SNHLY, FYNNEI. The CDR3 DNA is TGTGCCAGCAGTGAATACCGGGCCCAAGAGACCCAGTACTTC. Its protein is CASSEYRAQETQYF.

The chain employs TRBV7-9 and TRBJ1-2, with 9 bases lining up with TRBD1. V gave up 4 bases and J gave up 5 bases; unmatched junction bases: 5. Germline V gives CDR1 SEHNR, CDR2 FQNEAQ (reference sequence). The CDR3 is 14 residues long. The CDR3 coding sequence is TGTGCCAGCAGCTCGCTCGGACAGGGGTATGGCTACACCTTC. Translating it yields CASSSLGQGYGYTF.

CDR3: CSARPVSRTGELFF. For the CDR3, the DNA is TGCAGTGCTAGACCCGTCTCTCGGACCGGGGAGCTGTTTTTT. The genes are TRBV20-1 and TRBJ2-2; D gene unclear. The CDR3 consists of 14 residues. Trimming cost V 2 bases and J 5 bases, with 12 bases left between them. Germline CDR1 and CDR2: DFQATT and SNEGSKA (reference sequence).

CDR3 sequence: CASSLFGTTTRGYGYTF. CDR3 nucleotide sequence: TGTGCCAGCAGCTTGTTCGGGACAACCACTAGAGGCTATGGCTACACCTTC. The V call is TRBV5-6, the J call TRBJ1-2, with D perhaps matching TRBD1 (6 bases). This CDR3 has 17 residues. V was pared by 1 base and J by 4 bases, with 20 bases between. The germline V gene has CDR1 SGHDT and CDR2 YYEEEE.

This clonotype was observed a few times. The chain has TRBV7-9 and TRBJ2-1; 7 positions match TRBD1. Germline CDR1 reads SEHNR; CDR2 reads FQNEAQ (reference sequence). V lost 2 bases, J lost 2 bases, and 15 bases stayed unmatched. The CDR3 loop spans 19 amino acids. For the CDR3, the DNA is TGTGCCAGCAGCTTAAGCAGGGGGTCGAGCGTGGAGACCTACAATGAGCAGTTCTTC. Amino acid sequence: CASSLSRGSSVETYNEQFF.

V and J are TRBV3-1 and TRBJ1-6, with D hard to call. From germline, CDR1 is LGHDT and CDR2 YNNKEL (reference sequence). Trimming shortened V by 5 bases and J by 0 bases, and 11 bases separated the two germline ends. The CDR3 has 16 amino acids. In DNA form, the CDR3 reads TGTGCCAGCAGCGACCTTGGCAGCTCCTATAATTCACCCCTCCACTTT. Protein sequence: CASSDLGSSYNSPLHF.

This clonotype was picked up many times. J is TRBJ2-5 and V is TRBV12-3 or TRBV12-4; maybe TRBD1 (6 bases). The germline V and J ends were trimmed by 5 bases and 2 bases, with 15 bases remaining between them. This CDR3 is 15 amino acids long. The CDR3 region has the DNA TGTGCCAGCAGTCGTCCCGGGACACATCAAGAGACCCAGTACTTC. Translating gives CASSRPGTHQETQYF.

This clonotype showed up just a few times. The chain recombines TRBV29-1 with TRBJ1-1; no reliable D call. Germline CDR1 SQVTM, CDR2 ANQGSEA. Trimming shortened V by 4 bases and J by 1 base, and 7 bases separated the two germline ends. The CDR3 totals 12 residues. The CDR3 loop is CSVGNWNTEAFF. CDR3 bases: TGCAGCGTTGGTAATTGGAACACTGAAGCTTTCTTT.

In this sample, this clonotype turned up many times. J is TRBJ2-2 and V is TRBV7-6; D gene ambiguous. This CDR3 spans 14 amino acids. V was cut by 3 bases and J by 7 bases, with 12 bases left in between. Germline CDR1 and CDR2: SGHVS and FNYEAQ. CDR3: CASSFEGSGGELFF. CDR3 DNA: TGTGCCAGCAGCTTCGAAGGATCAGGCGGGGAGCTGTTTTTT. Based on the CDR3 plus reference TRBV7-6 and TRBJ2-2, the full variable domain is GAGVSQSPRYKVTKRGQDVALRCDPISGHVSLYWYRQALGQGPEFLTYFNYEAQQDKSGLPNDRFSAERPEGSISTLTIQRTEQRDSAMYRCASSFEGSGGELFFGEGSRLTVL.

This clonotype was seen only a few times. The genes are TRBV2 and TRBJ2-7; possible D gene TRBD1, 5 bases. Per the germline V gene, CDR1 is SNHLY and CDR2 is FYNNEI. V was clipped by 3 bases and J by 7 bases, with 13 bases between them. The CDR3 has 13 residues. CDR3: CASSDVRVREQYF. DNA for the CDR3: TGTGCCAGCAGTGATGTCAGGGTTCGTGAGCAGTACTTC.

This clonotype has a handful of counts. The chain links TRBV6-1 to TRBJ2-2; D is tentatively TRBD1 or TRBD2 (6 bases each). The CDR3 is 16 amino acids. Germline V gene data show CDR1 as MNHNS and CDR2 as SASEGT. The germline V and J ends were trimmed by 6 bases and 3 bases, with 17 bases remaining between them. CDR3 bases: TGTGCCAGCAGCCATCTTCAGGGGAGGTACACCGGGGAGCTGTTTTTT. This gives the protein CASSHLQGRYTGELFF.

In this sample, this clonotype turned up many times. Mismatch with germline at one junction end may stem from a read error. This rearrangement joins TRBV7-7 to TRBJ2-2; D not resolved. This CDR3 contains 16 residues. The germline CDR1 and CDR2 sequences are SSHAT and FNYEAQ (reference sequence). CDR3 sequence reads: CASSLDAGTNTGELFF. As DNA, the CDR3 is TGTGCTAGCAGCTTAGACGCAGGAACGAACACCGGGGAGCTGTTTTTT.

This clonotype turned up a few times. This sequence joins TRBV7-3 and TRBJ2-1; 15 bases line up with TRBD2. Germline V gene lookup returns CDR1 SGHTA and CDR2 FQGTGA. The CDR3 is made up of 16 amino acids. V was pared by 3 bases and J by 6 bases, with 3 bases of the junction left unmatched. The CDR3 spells CASSLGLAGGLNEQFF. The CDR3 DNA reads TGTGCCAGCAGCTTGGGACTAGCGGGGGGTCTCAATGAGCAGTTCTTC.

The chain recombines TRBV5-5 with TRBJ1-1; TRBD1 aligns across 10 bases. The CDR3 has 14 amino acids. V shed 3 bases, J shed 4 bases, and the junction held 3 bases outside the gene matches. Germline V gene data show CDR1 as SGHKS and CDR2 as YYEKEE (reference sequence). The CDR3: CASSSRTGGTEAFF. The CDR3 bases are TGTGCCAGCAGCTCAAGGACAGGGGGCACTGAAGCTTTCTTT.